This T cell receptor beta chain was retrieved from a study of radiotherapy plus CTLA-4 blockade in lung cancer. The length of the CDR3 is 14 residues. Germline CDR1 reads SGHNT; CDR2 reads YYREEE (reference sequence). The V end was cut by 0 bases, the J end by 2 bases, with 5 bases between. This clone was seen only a few times. Sequencing used immunoSEQ multiplex PCR; TCRdb keeps in-frame clones, though not all of them. In the table there are some 110,000 clones, about four fifths of which are singletons. Alongside CTLA-4 blockade with ipilimumab, patients with chemo-refractory metastatic non-small-cell lung cancer received focal radiation.

The clonotype comes from a human donor with non-small cell lung cancer who had a partial response to radiotherapy plus ipilimumab. The sequencing here drew on peripheral blood, taken from a patient treated with radiotherapy plus ipilimumab. The rearrangement joins TRBV5-4 to TRBJ1-4, with D hard to call. CDR3 protein: CASSLVGTNEKLFF. DNA of the CDR3: TGTGCCAGCAGCTTGGTCGGGACTAATGAAAAACTGTTTTTT.